These 22 T cell receptor beta chains were all obtained from the same sample, sequenced in a study of blood T cells in healthy people across ages. A second PCR of roughly 7 to 11 cycles used a sample-barcoded 5' primer and a J-beta primer mix. TCRdb re-analysed the 5' RACE reads in MiXCR, keeping a single row per CDR3 protein. This table holds approximately 810,000 distinct CDR3 sequences, about 36% found once. What was sequenced was blood. Source of these receptors: a man aged 18 to 30 in good health.

The chain couples TRBV2 to TRBJ2-3; either TRBD1 or TRBD2 may fit D (5 bases each). Germline V gene sequence: CDR1 SNHLY, CDR2 FYNNEI. Trimming removed 0 bases from V and 0 bases from J, with 10 bases in between. This CDR3 spans 16 amino acids. CDR3 loop: CASSEAGTTSTDTQYF. In DNA, the CDR3 is TGTGCCAGCAGTGAAGCCGGGACGACTAGCACAGATACGCAGTATTTT.

The rearrangement uses TRBV29-1 and TRBJ2-5; the D gene is possibly TRBD2 (6 bases). CDR1 SQVTM and CDR2 ANQGSEA come from the germline V gene. CDR3 size: 16 residues. The V and J ends lost 4 bases and 4 bases respectively, with 22 bases between them. The CDR3 sequence: CSVVRARREVRETQYF. CDR3 DNA: TGCAGCGTTGTTCGGGCCCGGAGGGAGGTCCGAGAGACCCAGTACTTC.

The table lists this clonotype with a few counts. The chain links TRBV20-1 to TRBJ2-7; D call uncertain. This CDR3 contains 15 residues. CDR1 is DFQATT, CDR2 SNEGSKA, per germline (reference sequence). The V and J ends lost 3 bases and 0 bases respectively, with 15 bases between them. The CDR3 spells CSARNIIGGSYEQYF. For the CDR3, the DNA is TGCAGTGCTAGGAATATTATTGGCGGCTCCTACGAGCAGTACTTC.

In this sample, this clonotype turned up a few times. CDR3 sequence: CASSFGTEVLGADTQYF. The CDR3 DNA reads as TGTGCCAGCAGTTTCGGAACGGAGGTTTTGGGAGCGGATACGCAGTATTTT. The gene calls are TRBV6-5 and TRBJ2-3; D possibly corresponds to TRBD2 (5 bases). Trimming shortened V by 4 bases and J by 6 bases, and 23 bases separated the two germline ends. The CDR3 length is 17 residues. Per germline, CDR1 MNHEY and CDR2 SVGAGI.

Regarding this clonotype: At one boundary the junction diverges from the germline segment, which might be a read error. As DNA, the CDR3 is TGTGCCCGGAGCGACTATGGCTACACCTTC. Protein product: CARSDYGYTF. The rearrangement uses TRBV30 and TRBJ1-2; D unclear. The CDR3 totals 10 residues. Germline-derived CDR1 and CDR2 are GTSNPN and SVGIG (reference sequence).

This sequence joins TRBV12-3 or TRBV12-4 and TRBJ2-7; the D is unclear. The end of the DNA aligns better with TRBJ2-4, so the J call may be wrong. The CDR3 extends over 12 amino acids. The CDR3 reads CASSFGVHIQYF. CDR3 DNA sequence: TGTGCCAGCAGTTTTGGGGTCCACATTCAGTACTTC.

This clonotype came up once. A much larger clone differs from this one at a single base, so this may be a read error. The chain couples TRBV12-3 or TRBV12-4 to TRBJ2-3; 9 positions agree with TRBD2. CDR3 size: 16 residues. The CDR3 DNA follows: TGTGCCAGCAGCCCTTTGGGACTAGCTACCACAGATACGGAGTATTTT. As protein: CASSPLGLATTDTEYF.

This clonotype was recorded a few times. The rearrangement links TRBV5-1 to TRBJ2-5, with 7 bases identical to TRBD1. V lost 4 bases to trimming and J lost 3 bases; unmatched junction nucleotides: 9. CDR1 and CDR2 from the germline V gene are SGHRS and YFSETQ. This CDR3 comprises 15 residues. CDR3 in DNA: TGCGCCAGCAGCCAAGGGGACAGCATCAAAGAGACCCAGTACTTC. Residues: CASSQGDSIKETQYF.

Concerning this clonotype itself: As the CDR3 is not closed by the conserved phenylalanine or tryptophan, this likely results from a read error. The V call is TRBV9, the J call TRBJ2-3; 9 bases align to TRBD2. The CDR3 consists of 16 residues. Trimming took 5 bases from V and 6 from J; bases not matched to a gene: 13. CDR1 and CDR2 (germline): SGDLS, YYNGEE. The DNA for the CDR3 is TGTGCCAGCAGTGCCCGGGCGGGGGGGCGCGCGGATACGCAGTATTAT. It is translated as CASSARAGGRADTQYY.

The chain couples TRBV7-2 to TRBJ1-2, with TRBD1 as a possible D gene (5 bases). Trimming cost V 6 bases and J 6 bases, with 17 bases left between them. The CDR3 is 14 residues long. Germline V CDR1 and CDR2: SGHTA, FQGNSA. The DNA of the CDR3 is TGTGCCAGCAGTCCCAGGAATGGGGCAAATGGCTACACCTTC. Translated, it gives CASSPRNGANGYTF.

The chain has TRBV4-2 and TRBJ2-7; 7 bases agree with TRBD1. The CDR3 is 15 amino acids. Germline CDR1 LGHNA, CDR2 YNFKEQ. J gave up 3 bases and V 4 bases, and 9 bases lay outside the gene matches. CDR3 sequence: CASSRTRGPNYEQYF. DNA for the CDR3: TGTGCCAGCAGCCGGACAAGGGGGCCGAACTACGAGCAGTACTTC.

This chain joins TRBV20-1 and TRBJ1-1; the D gene is possibly TRBD1 (5 bases). CDR1 and CDR2 (germline): DFQATT, SNEGSKA (reference sequence). V shed 6 bases and J shed 4 bases, with 15 bases lying between them. CDR3 length: 13 amino acids. CDR3 residues: CSANSGGPTEAFF. CDR3 DNA sequence: TGCAGTGCCAACTCCGGGGGACCCACTGAAGCTTTCTTT.

The rearrangement links TRBV27 to TRBJ1-5; D possibly corresponds to TRBD1 (6 bases). The V and J ends lost 2 bases and 1 base respectively, with 18 bases between them. The CDR3 runs 18 residues. The germline CDR1 and CDR2 sequences are MNHEY and SMNVEV (reference sequence). Here the CDR3 reads CASSLTRGPGKSNQPQHF. The CDR3 nucleotides are TGTGCCAGCAGTTTAACCAGGGGACCCGGGAAGAGCAATCAGCCCCAGCATTTT.

The chain combines TRBV12-3 or TRBV12-4 with TRBJ2-6; D is uncertain. The CDR3 runs 17 residues. V dropped 7 bases and J dropped 0 bases, with 16 bases sitting between them. The CDR3 DNA sequence: TGTGCCAGCACCCCTTCAGGCTTGAGCTCTGGGGCCAACGTCCTGACTTTC. Amino acid sequence: CASTPSGLSSGANVLTF.

This clonotype was recorded many times. The gene calls are TRBV2 and TRBJ2-3, with TRBD2 identical over 11 bases. Germline assignment: CDR1 SNHLY and CDR2 FYNNEI. The CDR3 length is 15 residues. Losses at the gene ends were 6 bases for V and 2 bases for J; bases not matched to a gene: 4. In DNA, the CDR3 is TGTGCCAGCAGCACTAGCGGGGGTTCCACAGATACGCAGTATTTT. This encodes CASSTSGGSTDTQYF.

This chain links TRBV20-1 with TRBJ2-1, with D uncertain. CDR3 size: 12 residues. Germline V gene lookup returns CDR1 DFQATT and CDR2 SNEGSKA (reference sequence). Trimming stripped 0 bases from V and 10 bases from J, with 10 bases between. This CDR3 is CSARDWRQEQFF. As DNA, the CDR3 is TGCAGTGCTAGAGATTGGCGGCAGGAGCAGTTCTTC.

There are a few counts of this clonotype. The V call is TRBV5-1, the J call TRBJ1-2, with D possibly TRBD1 on 5 matching bases. In germline, CDR1 is SGHRS, CDR2 YFSETQ. The CDR3 loop spans 14 amino acids. V lost 4 bases and J lost 10, with 20 bases in between. CDR3 coding DNA: TGCGCCAGCAGCACTACCGGGACGGCTCCTACCTACACCTTC. Protein product: CASSTTGTAPTYTF.

This clonotype occurred once. V usage is TRBV6-6 and J usage is TRBJ2-4, with 8 bases matching TRBD2. Germline V gene lookup returns CDR1 MNHNY and CDR2 SVGAGI (reference sequence). CDR3 size: 14 residues. V was pared by 0 bases and J by 15 bases, with 10 bases of the junction left unmatched. CDR3 loop: CASSYSSGGTWLYF. The CDR3 nucleotides are TGTGCCAGCAGTTACTCGAGCGGGGGCACCTGGTTGTACTTC.

V is TRBV5-1 and J is TRBJ2-3; 13 positions match TRBD2. Trimming took 4 bases from V and 6 from J; bases not matched to a gene: 11. Germline V gives CDR1 SGHRS, CDR2 YFSETQ. The length of the CDR3 is 17 residues. CDR3 residues: CASSTKKTSGGVDTQYF. The CDR3 nucleotides are TGCGCCAGCAGCACCAAAAAAACTAGCGGGGGGGTTGATACGCAGTATTTT.

The rearrangement uses TRBV6-1 and TRBJ2-5; possible D gene TRBD1, 6 bases. The CDR3 has 19 amino acids. Germline V lookup: CDR1 MNHNS, CDR2 SASEGT. With 2 bases removed from V and 4 bases from J, the gap between germline ends came to 26 bases. The CDR3 coding sequence is TGTGCCAGCAGTGAAAGGGGCCCCTACAGGGCTGAACGTCGAGAGACCCAGTACTTC. As protein: CASSERGPYRAERRETQYF.

The sample holds a few counts of this clonotype. The CDR3 nucleotides read TGTGCCAGCAGCCCACTAGCGGGGTCTAGCACAGATACGCAGTATTTT. Translating gives CASSPLAGSSTDTQYF. The chain carries TRBV3-1 and TRBJ2-3; TRBD2 agrees at 10 bases. CDR1 is LGHDT, CDR2 YNNKEL, per germline (reference sequence). V lost 4 bases and J lost 0; bases outside the gene matches: 4. The CDR3 is 16 amino acids.

V is TRBV28 and J is TRBJ2-5; TRBD2 matches 8 bases. The CDR3 has 16 amino acids. The V gene end was trimmed by 4 bases and the J gene end by 1 base; junction bases not matched to a gene: 8. The germline V gene has CDR1 MDHEN and CDR2 SYDVKM. The DNA of the CDR3 is TGTGCCAGCAGTTCCCCGGGGGGGATAGTCCAAGAGACCCAGTACTTC. Translation: CASSSPGGIVQETQYF.